These 17 T cell receptor beta chains originate from one sample sequenced in a study of shared T cell receptors in the human thymus. The assay was immunoSEQ multiplex PCR, and TCRdb's table has in-frame clones only and misses some. The table lists about 710,000 clones, about 90% of them singletons. Another study also made use of these data, one on human thymus T cells.

Sequencing input: thymocytes. These receptors all come from a boy under two years old with a congenital heart defect.

The CDR3 protein is CASNRGRHNEQFF. The CDR3 bases are TGTGCCAGCAACAGGGGCCGCCACAATGAGCAGTTCTTC. This chain links TRBV6-6 with TRBJ2-1; 7 nucleotides line up with TRBD1. J was trimmed by 5 bases and V by 7 bases; bases with no gene match: 5. The CDR3 has 13 residues. CDR1 is MNHNY, CDR2 SVGAGI, per germline (reference sequence).

V usage is TRBV23-1 and J usage is TRBJ2-7; possibly TRBD1 for D (5 bases). Being an ORF, TRBV23-1 has a function that is uncertain. This CDR3 is built from 13 residues. The ends were cut back, 4 bases at V and 3 bases at J, with 10 bases in the middle. The CDR3 is CASSPQGHYEQYF. CDR3 nucleotides: TGCGCCAGCAGTCCTCAGGGCCACTACGAGCAGTACTTC.

The gene calls are TRBV5-6 and TRBJ1-2; D might be TRBD1 (5 bases). The ends were cut back, 4 bases at V and 5 bases at J, with 9 bases in the middle. The CDR3 contains 12 residues. Per germline, CDR1 SGHDT and CDR2 YYEEEE. CDR3 DNA: TGTGCCAGCAGCCTCAGGGATTATGGCTACACCTTC. Translation gives CASSLRDYGYTF.

This clone was recorded only once. J is TRBJ2-7 and V is TRBV15; 9 positions match TRBD2. The CDR3 covers 14 residues. The V gene end was trimmed by 1 base and the J gene end by 6 bases; junction bases not matched to a gene: 4. Germline CDR1 reads LNHNV; CDR2 reads YYDKDF (reference sequence). The CDR3 DNA sequence: TGTGCCACCAGCAGAGTGGCGGGAGGGGTCGAGCAGTACTTC. Translating gives CATSRVAGGVEQYF. Drawing the rest from reference TRBV15 and TRBJ2-7, the complete variable domain is DAMVIQNPRYQVTQFGKPVTLSCSQTLNHNVMYWYQQKSSQAPKLLFHYYDKDFNNEADTPDNFQSRRPNTSFCFLDIRSPGLGDTAMYLCATSRVAGGVEQYFGPGTRLTVT.

The genes are TRBV20-1 and TRBJ2-7, with TRBD2 identical over 8 bases. This CDR3 contains 11 residues. Per the germline V gene, CDR1 is DFQATT and CDR2 is SNEGSKA (reference sequence). CDR3 sequence reads: CSATLGGGSWV. DNA of the CDR3: TGCAGTGCTACCCTCGGGGGGGGCTCGTGGGTC.

This rearrangement joins TRBV9 to TRBJ2-1; 7 bases line up with TRBD2. In germline, CDR1 is SGDLS, CDR2 YYNGEE. This CDR3 has 15 residues. Trimming cost V 0 bases and J 4 bases; bases outside gene matches: 4. The CDR3: CASSVASGDYNEQFF. The CDR3 DNA is TGTGCCAGCAGCGTAGCGAGCGGGGATTACAATGAGCAGTTCTTC.

The chain carries TRBV27 and TRBJ2-1, with 7 bases matching TRBD2. The germline CDR1 and CDR2 sequences are MNHEY and SMNVEV (reference sequence). V dropped 2 bases and J dropped 4; count of bases not matched to a gene: 5. The CDR3 contains 15 residues. CDR3 sequence: CASSLRDYSYNEQFF. CDR3 nucleotide sequence: TGTGCCAGCAGTTTAAGGGACTACTCATACAATGAGCAGTTCTTC.

The chain recombines TRBV7-2 with TRBJ1-3; the D gene is possibly TRBD1 (5 bases). Germline CDR1 is SGHTA and CDR2 is FQGNSA. There are 15 residues in the CDR3. Trimming stripped 5 bases from V and 0 bases from J, with 11 bases between. The CDR3, as DNA: TGTGCCAGCAGCCGGGGGATGAGCTCTGGAAACACCATATATTTT. The encoded protein is CASSRGMSSGNTIYF.

The V call is TRBV27, the J call TRBJ2-3; D perhaps matches TRBD2 (5 bases). CDR1 is MNHEY and CDR2 is SMNVEV in the germline V gene (reference sequence). This CDR3 has 13 residues. The V gene lost 6 bases and the J gene lost 2 bases, with 9 bases spanning the gap. The CDR3 bases are TGTGCCAGCAGAGTGAGGGCCACAGATACGCAGTATTTT. It specifies CASRVRATDTQYF.

The rearrangement links TRBV15 to TRBJ1-2; 9 nucleotides match TRBD1. V lost 0 bases, J lost 4 bases, and 12 bases stayed unmatched. The CDR3 loop spans 18 amino acids. Germline CDR1 LNHNV, CDR2 YYDKDF (reference sequence). The CDR3 here is CATSREVGDREASYGYTF. The CDR3 nucleotides are TGTGCCACCAGCAGAGAGGTCGGGGACAGGGAAGCCTCCTATGGCTACACCTTC.

The chain carries TRBV18 and TRBJ2-1; 10 nucleotides align to TRBD1. The V and J ends lost 3 bases and 7 bases, in that order; junction bases with no gene match: 9. This CDR3 is 16 amino acids long. The germline V gene has CDR1 KGHSH and CDR2 LQKENI. The CDR3 here is CASSPLGQGKINEQFF. In DNA form, the CDR3 reads TGTGCCAGCTCACCCCTGGGACAGGGGAAGATTAATGAGCAGTTCTTC.

This chain connects TRBV7-3 to TRBJ1-1, with TRBD1 matching over 9 bases. The CDR3 is made up of 15 amino acids. After removal of 4 bases from V and 0 bases from J, the junction contained 3 bases not matched to a gene. Germline lookup yields CDR1 SGHTA and CDR2 FQGTGA. CDR3 nucleotide sequence: TGTGCCAGCAGCTCCGACAGGGGGATGAACACTGAAGCTTTCTTT. Amino acids: CASSSDRGMNTEAFF.

This clone has just one count. The sample holds other DNA sequences that translate to the same CDR3. The chain recombines TRBV5-1 with TRBJ1-1; no reliable D call. There are 12 residues in the CDR3. Between the trimmed V and J ends, which lost 5 bases and 1 base, there was a span of 6 bases. Germline loops: CDR1 SGHRS, CDR2 YFSETQ. Here the CDR3 DNA reads TGCGCCAGCAGAGGAGGGAACACTGAAGCTTTCTTT. Its translation: CASRGGNTEAFF. The complete variable domain, with remaining parts taken from reference TRBV5-1 and TRBJ1-1, reads KAGVTQTPRYLIKTRGQQVTLSCSPISGHRSVSWYQQTPGQGLQFLFEYFSETQRNKGNFPGRFSGRQFSNSRSEMNVSTLELGDSALYLCASRGGNTEAFFGQGTRLTVV.

This chain uses TRBV18 with TRBJ1-5; 7 bases align to TRBD1. The CDR3 contains 16 residues. The germline CDR1 and CDR2 sequences are KGHSH and LQKENI. V shed 4 bases, J shed 4 bases, and the junction held 10 bases outside the gene matches. The chain's CDR3 is CASSLNPLTGNQPQHF. CDR3 DNA sequence: TGTGCCAGCTCACTAAACCCTTTGACAGGGAATCAGCCCCAGCATTTT.

The chain couples TRBV28 to TRBJ2-7; 10 bases align to TRBD1. With V trimmed by 3 bases and J by 3 bases, 5 bases remained unmatched. CDR1 MDHEN and CDR2 SYDVKM come from the germline V gene. The CDR3 is made up of 15 amino acids. The CDR3, as DNA: TGTGCCAGCAGTTTGGTGACAGGGGGCATCTACGAGCAGTACTTC. It encodes CASSLVTGGIYEQYF.

The chain has TRBV7-9 and TRBJ2-5; a possible D gene is TRBD2 (5 bases). The V gene's germline CDR1 is SEHNR and CDR2 FQNEAQ (reference sequence). Trimming shortened V by 4 bases and J by 2 bases, and 17 bases separated the two germline ends. The CDR3 covers 16 residues. The CDR3 reads CASSYLERVIQETQYF. CDR3 coding DNA: TGTGCCAGCAGCTACCTCGAGAGGGTGATACAAGAGACCCAGTACTTC. Full variable domain (remainder filled in from reference TRBV7-9 and TRBJ2-5): DTGVSQNPRHKITKRGQNVTFRCDPISEHNRLYWYRQTLGQGPEFLTYFQNEAQLEKSRLLSDRFSAERPKGSFSTLEIQRTEQGDSAMYLCASSYLERVIQETQYFGPGTRLLVL.

This clone has just one count. The CDR3 nucleotides read TGTGCCAGCAGTCTGTGTCAGGGACTCCCACCGAACACCGGGGAGCTGTTTTTT. Amino acids: CASSLCQGLPPNTGELFF. The chain recombines TRBV5-6 with TRBJ2-2; TRBD2 might be the D (6 bases). Trimming left V 5 bases short and J 0 bases short, with 20 bases between. Germline values: CDR1 SGHDT, CDR2 YYEEEE. The CDR3 contains 18 residues.